What follows is one T cell receptor (beta chain) and its context. The method was immunoSEQ multiplex PCR; TCRdb's version includes in-frame clones alone and lacks a portion of them. This sample has some 100,000 clones, with almost 90% found just once. The V and J ends lost 0 bases and 3 bases, in that order; junction bases with no gene match: 10. In germline, CDR1 is SGHRS, CDR2 YFSETQ. This CDR3 has 18 amino acids. This entry belongs to a study of blood T cell repertoires in COVID-19. Study overall: Some COVID-19 samples were acute and others convalescent; all came from the United States, Italy and Spain.

Seattle cases were enrolled at active infection and followed longitudinally. The TCR was taken from a man aged 50 or older with COVID-19, enrolled during active disease. The sample comprised peripheral blood. The chain employs TRBV5-1 and TRBJ2-7, with 12 bases aligning to TRBD1. CDR3 sequence: CASSLGASGTGGFYEQYF. DNA for the CDR3: TGCGCCAGCAGCTTGGGTGCCTCTGGGACAGGGGGCTTCTACGAGCAGTACTTC.